What follows are 11 T cell receptor beta chains derived from one specimen sequenced in a study of spatial heterogeneity in lung cancer. Sample time point: sample taken at primary tumor resection. The input material, whole RNA from tumor, nontumor lung or frozen PBMC, was sequenced unsorted. One entry per CDR3 protein results from TCRdb running MiXCR on the 5' RACE reads. Here the sample spans about 52,000 distinct CDR3 sequences, roughly 7% being singletons. The sample was PBMCs, taken at surgery. The receptors stem from a female donor with early-stage non-small cell lung cancer.

This clonotype was picked up many times. The J gene is TRBJ2-2, the V gene TRBV11-1, with TRBD1 matching 9 bases. The CDR3 totals 13 residues. The germline V gene has CDR1 SGHAT and CDR2 FQDESV (reference sequence). V was clipped by 9 bases and J by 3 bases; unmatched bases: 2. This CDR3 is CASGTGYTGELFF. The CDR3 region has the DNA TGTGCCAGTGGGACAGGGTACACCGGGGAGCTGTTTTTT. The whole variable domain, filled in from reference TRBV11-1 and TRBJ2-2, reads EAEVAQSPRYKITEKSQAVAFWCDPISGHATLYWYRQILGQGPELLVQFQDESVVDDSQLPKDRFSAERLKGVDSTLKIQPAELGDSAMYLCASGTGYTGELFFGEGSRLTVL.

This clonotype was seen many times. This sequence joins TRBV29-1 and TRBJ2-5; TRBD2 is a possible D gene (6 bases). Trimming took 7 bases from V and 5 from J, leaving 14 bases between them. The CDR3 covers 12 residues. The germline V gene encodes CDR1 SQVTM and CDR2 ANQGSEA. The CDR3 spells CSGLTSSETQYF. The CDR3 coding sequence is TGCAGCGGCCTGACTAGTTCGGAGACCCAGTACTTC.

This clonotype has a count of ten or more. The rearrangement joins TRBV20-1 to TRBJ2-7; D may be TRBD1 (5 bases). CDR3 length: 15 residues. Between the trimmed V and J ends, which lost 6 bases and 0 bases, there was a span of 18 bases. Per germline, CDR1 DFQATT and CDR2 SNEGSKA (reference sequence). The CDR3: CSANPRTTSSYEQYF. CDR3 nucleotides: TGCAGTGCAAATCCTCGGACAACGAGCTCCTACGAGCAGTACTTC.

This clonotype was counted a few times. The V call is TRBV2, the J call TRBJ1-5; the match to TRBD1 covers 9 bases. The CDR3 has 15 amino acids. CDR1 SNHLY and CDR2 FYNNEI come from the germline V gene. Trimming cost V 4 bases and J 6 bases; bases outside gene matches: 7. CDR3 in amino acids: CASSGPGQGRQPQHF. In DNA, the CDR3 is TGTGCCAGCAGTGGACCGGGACAGGGACGTCAGCCCCAGCATTTT.

The chain recombines TRBV20-1 with TRBJ1-3; 7 positions match TRBD1. The CDR3 extends over 11 amino acids. V lost 1 base and J lost 9; bases outside the gene matches: 0. Germline-derived CDR1 and CDR2 are DFQATT and SNEGSKA (reference sequence). CDR3 nucleotides: TGCAGTGCTAGAGGGGACAGCACCATATATTTT. This translates into CSARGDSTIYF.

This clonotype was observed many times. The rearrangement uses TRBV28 and TRBJ2-7; 8 nucleotides agree with TRBD1. Trimming removed 4 bases from V and 0 bases from J; junction bases left unmatched: 5. The CDR3 sequence is 15 residues long. In germline, CDR1 is MDHEN, CDR2 SYDVKM. CDR3 nucleotides: TGTGCCAGCAGTTACGCAGGGGGCAGCTCCTACGAGCAGTACTTC. This codes for CASSYAGGSSYEQYF.

This clonotype was seen at least ten times. The chain couples TRBV4-2 to TRBJ1-6; 8 positions match TRBD1. The J segment lost 9 bases and the V segment lost 3 bases, leaving 7 bases of the junction unmatched. Looked up from germline, CDR1 is LGHNA and CDR2 is YNFKEQ. There are 15 residues in the CDR3. This CDR3 is CASSQVGTGLSPLHF. The CDR3 coding sequence is TGTGCCAGCAGCCAGGTGGGGACAGGTCTTTCACCCCTCCACTTT.

This clonotype was counted ten times or more. The CDR3 loop reads CASTFGWQPQHF. DNA of the CDR3: TGTGCCAGCACCTTCGGATGGCAGCCCCAGCATTTT. The chain uses TRBV12-3 or TRBV12-4 and TRBJ1-5; no clear D gene. V gave up 7 bases and J gave up 7 bases, with 11 bases separating them. The CDR3 runs to 12 residues.

The chain uses TRBV7-9 and TRBJ1-5; unclear D gene. Germline-derived CDR1 and CDR2 are SEHNR and FQNEAQ (reference sequence). The V gene lost 6 bases and the J gene lost 6 bases, with 12 bases spanning the gap. The CDR3 has 13 residues. The chain's CDR3 is CASSFDTGQPQHF. In DNA, the CDR3 is TGTGCCAGCAGTTTTGACACGGGTCAGCCCCAGCATTTT. Together with reference TRBV7-9 and TRBJ1-5, the CDR3 gives the full variable domain: DTGVSQNPRHKITKRGQNVTFRCDPISEHNRLYWYRQTLGQGPEFLTYFQNEAQLEKSRLLSDRFSAERPKGSFSTLEIQRTEQGDSAMYLCASSFDTGQPQHFGDGTRLSIL.

In this sample, this clonotype turned up many times. The rearrangement uses TRBV27 and TRBJ2-3; no firm D call. V lost 4 bases to trimming and J lost 0 bases, with 8 bases between them. The CDR3 sequence is 14 residues long. Germline V gene sequence: CDR1 MNHEY, CDR2 SMNVEV (reference sequence). The CDR3 loop is CASSSYTSTDTQYF. Here the CDR3 DNA reads TGTGCCAGCAGTTCTTATACTAGCACAGATACGCAGTATTTT.

There are many counts of this clonotype. The V and J genes are TRBV6-1 and TRBJ2-2; TRBD1 is a possible D gene (6 bases). CDR3 length equals 15 residues. The germline V gene has CDR1 MNHNS and CDR2 SASEGT. V was cut by 2 bases and J by 4 bases, with 11 bases left in between. The CDR3 nucleotides read TGTGCCAGCAGTGAACGACAGGTTCCCACCGGGGAGCTGTTTTTT. This translates into CASSERQVPTGELFF.